This T cell receptor (beta chain) was recovered during a study of CD8+ T cells in alopecia areata. This clone came up a few times. After isolation, RNA underwent reverse transcription to generate cDNA as the sequencing template. The protocol was immunoSEQ multiplex PCR, while the TCRdb copy is restricted to in-frame clones and leaves out a portion. The repertoire includes 150,000 or so clones, about three fifths of them detected once, and under 8% sits in the top ten. The V gene lost 3 bases and the J gene lost 1 base, with 1 base spanning the gap. CDR3 length equals 12 residues. Germline V lookup: CDR1 SQVTM, CDR2 ANQGSEA. Sampling of alopecia areata patients yielded lesional scalp punch biopsies as well as peripheral blood.

Sequenced here: CD4+ T cells sorted from blood, sampled at week 0. This sequence was found in a human donor with alopecia areata. The chain has TRBV29-1 and TRBJ2-6; D is undetermined. The CDR3 loop is CSVESGANVLTF. The CDR3 DNA reads as TGCAGCGTTGAGTCTGGGGCCAACGTCCTGACTTTC.